A selection of T cell receptor beta chains follows, all from one sample in a study of control samples from healthy donors and cancer patients. Libraries were prepared by immunoSEQ multiplex PCR; TCRdb keeps only in-frame clonotypes and omits some of them. The profile shows 190,000 or so clones, 80% to 95% of them singletons. The source material was blood. Source of these receptors: a man aged 18 to 30 in good health. The CDR3 runs from the conserved cysteine through the conserved F or W. The order of the fields is CDR3 length, V gene, J gene, CDR3 protein.

len: 16
v_gene: TRBV14
j_gene: TRBJ2-2
CDR3aa: CASSQWGQGRDGELFF

len: 14
v_gene: TRBV5-6
j_gene: TRBJ1-5
CDR3aa: CASSQLYSNQPQHF

len: 14
v_gene: TRBV6-5
j_gene: TRBJ2-7
CDR3aa: CASSYSNQPHEQYF

len: 13
v_gene: TRBV11-2
j_gene: TRBJ1-5
CDR3aa: CASQGSSNQPQHF

len: 17
v_gene: TRBV25-1
j_gene: TRBJ2-6
CDR3aa: CASSEGQGRPGANVLTF

len: 13
v_gene: TRBV7-9
j_gene: TRBJ2-3
CDR3aa: CASSPLRENTQYF

len: 12
v_gene: TRBV7-9
j_gene: TRBJ1-6
CDR3aa: CASSQFNSPLHF

len: 15
v_gene: TRBV6-5
j_gene: TRBJ1-4
CDR3aa: CASSPRTGGDEKLFF

len: 11
v_gene: TRBV30
j_gene: TRBJ1-1
CDR3aa: CAWTKGTEAFF

len: 14
v_gene: TRBV7-9
j_gene: TRBJ2-7
CDR3aa: CASSLMSDRDEQYF

len: 15
v_gene: TRBV7-9
j_gene: TRBJ2-1
CDR3aa: CASSPPGTGPDEQFF

len: 16
v_gene: TRBV14
j_gene: TRBJ2-7
CDR3aa: CASSPLVAGGKYEQYF

len: 14
v_gene: TRBV29-1
j_gene: TRBJ2-5
CDR3aa: CSLKLAGGGETQYF

len: 13
v_gene: TRBV29-1
j_gene: TRBJ2-4
CDR3aa: CSVLMPFETGPKF

len: 11
v_gene: TRBV11-3
j_gene: TRBJ2-2
CDR3aa: CASSLSGELFF

len: 14
v_gene: TRBV4-2
j_gene: TRBJ1-2
CDR3aa: CASSPVAGAGGYTF

len: 14
v_gene: TRBV5-1
j_gene: TRBJ1-3
CDR3aa: CASSAGTAGNTIYF

len: 12
v_gene: TRBV2
j_gene: TRBJ2-3
CDR3aa: CASLFYTDTQYF

len: 13
v_gene: TRBV19
j_gene: TRBJ2-5
CDR3aa: CASSIPQTETQYF

len: 15
v_gene: TRBV3-1/TRBV3-2
j_gene: TRBJ1-2
CDR3aa: CASSQRGSDRGGYTF

len: 15
v_gene: TRBV25-1
j_gene: TRBJ2-7
CDR3aa: CASSELGAGYNEQYF

len: 13
v_gene: TRBV7-3
j_gene: TRBJ2-5
CDR3aa: CASSLGPTETQYF

len: 15
v_gene: TRBV24-1
j_gene: TRBJ2-7
CDR3aa: CATSESGTGIYEQYF

len: 15
v_gene: TRBV7-9
j_gene: TRBJ1-3
CDR3aa: CASSSGRSSGNTIYF

len: 15
v_gene: TRBV27
j_gene: TRBJ2-3
CDR3aa: CASSDGLAGTDTQYF

len: 17
v_gene: TRBV2
j_gene: TRBJ1-3
CDR3aa: CASSERRATLSGNTIYF

len: 17
v_gene: TRBV12-5
j_gene: TRBJ2-2
CDR3aa: CASGLVLSREGTGELFF

len: 13
v_gene: TRBV5-1
j_gene: TRBJ2-7
CDR3aa: CASRGLTSYEQYF

len: 13
v_gene: TRBV2
j_gene: TRBJ2-3
CDR3aa: CASNGDGTDTQYF

len: 13
v_gene: TRBV6-5
j_gene: TRBJ1-1
CDR3aa: CASFQGNRAEAFF

len: 15
v_gene: TRBV7-3
j_gene: TRBJ2-7
CDR3aa: CASSLLAGKTYEQYF

len: 14
v_gene: TRBV28
j_gene: TRBJ1-6
CDR3aa: CASSSPQTILPLHF

len: 11
v_gene: TRBV5-1
j_gene: TRBJ2-1
CDR3aa: CASWWRNEQFF

len: 16
v_gene: TRBV5-1
j_gene: TRBJ2-7
CDR3aa: CASSLEGQGISYEQYF

len: 15
v_gene: TRBV5-1
j_gene: TRBJ1-1
CDR3aa: CASSSGRGLLAEAFF

len: 15
v_gene: TRBV19
j_gene: TRBJ2-7
CDR3aa: CASSYSRDSAYEQYF

len: 18
v_gene: TRBV5-4
j_gene: TRBJ1-1
CDR3aa: CASSFYDEGYIMNTEAFF

len: 13
v_gene: TRBV7-2
j_gene: TRBJ1-1
CDR3aa: CASKIGKNTEAFF

len: 19
v_gene: TRBV6-1
j_gene: TRBJ1-5
CDR3aa: CASSAARDRYPYSNQPQHF

len: 17
v_gene: TRBV7-8
j_gene: TRBJ1-5
CDR3aa: CASSGEGPDRWKGPQHF

len: 17
v_gene: TRBV5-1
j_gene: TRBJ1-3
CDR3aa: CASSGGPLAPSGNTIYF

len: 15
v_gene: TRBV5-5
j_gene: TRBJ1-1
CDR3aa: CASSLVGVRGTEAFF